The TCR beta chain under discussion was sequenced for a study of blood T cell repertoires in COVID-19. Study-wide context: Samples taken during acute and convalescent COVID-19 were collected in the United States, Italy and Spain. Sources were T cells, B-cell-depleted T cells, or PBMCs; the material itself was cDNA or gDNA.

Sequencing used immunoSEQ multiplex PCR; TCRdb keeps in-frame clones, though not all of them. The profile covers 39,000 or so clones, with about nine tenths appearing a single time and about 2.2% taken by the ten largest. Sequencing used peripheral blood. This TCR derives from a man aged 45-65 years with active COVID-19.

The CDR3 coding sequence is TGTGCCAGCAGTGTCGGCTATGGCTACACCTTC. Residues: CASSVGYGYTF. The V and J genes are TRBV2 and TRBJ1-2, with D unclear. V was cut by 4 bases and J by 4 bases, with 4 bases left in between. CDR1 is SNHLY, CDR2 FYNNEI, per germline. The CDR3 has 11 amino acids.